This entry features one T cell receptor (beta chain) sequence. This clone came up a few times. What this receptor recognizes is not known. Per-base quality was not reported, and no clone a single base away is much larger than it. Donors formed part of the validation cohort, which comprised 120 subjects and was distinct from the first cohort of fewer than 750 subjects. The germline V gene yields SGHTA for CDR1 and FQGNSA for CDR2. The cysteine opens and the phenylalanine closes a CDR3 of 16 amino acids. CDR3 DNA only is kept here, 48 bases in frame from base 1. V ends up 4 bases short and J 3 bases short, with an unmatched junction base count of 12. Library prep was done by the immunoSEQ multiplex PCR assay. In the authors' own workflow: A statistical classification framework was developed to diagnose cytomegalovirus status using the catalog of TCR beta chain sequences. TCRdb obtained this table from immuneACCESS and retained in-frame rearrangements with V and J assigned. These tables miss some clones; where compared with another copy, unresolved V genes account for less than half of the shortfall, and the remainder is unexplained. The DNA gave D and trimming, while V, J and clone size come from that table. This sample is represented by some 70,000 clones; around four fifths of them were singletons. Of the sample, around 3% is held by the ten largest clones.

The data were taken from a study of cytomegalovirus exposure and HLA in healthy donors (dated by TCRdb to 2016 to 2017). Regarding the complete study: According to a later analysis, one platform produced both the roughly 120 validation repertoires and the roughly 660 repertoires of the first cohort. Along with the approximately 620-subject first cohort, a separate validation cohort of over a hundred different subjects was used. The study aimed to test whether signatures of past pathogen exposure could be identified by cataloging public T cell receptors. To predict cytomegalovirus infection status, the study combined high-throughput TCR immunosequencing, statistical association of individual TCRs with disease status, and machine learning. The research as a whole found: Most TCR sequences were observed very rarely across donors, whereas some public TCRs were present in many individuals. The study listed over 150 TCR beta chains as associated with cytomegalovirus. The classifier was reported to diagnose cytomegalovirus status with high specificity and sensitivity in both the original and validation cohorts. A later analysis found that TCRs clustered in the first cohort also tended to co-occur in the 95 to 150 validation repertoires, with 94% of cluster scores above 0. In vitro tests confirmed that a few of the cytomegalovirus-associated TCR beta chains recognize cytomegalovirus antigens. A later analysis had no HLA typing for the validation cohort, so co-occurrence there was scored across all 130 or so repertoires. According to the authors, the approach could potentially be generalized to other disease states and immunological phenotypes.

This clonotype originated in a man between 25 and 39 years old in good health and CMV-seronegative. Source material: PBMCs. The chain is made from TRBV7-2 and TRBJ2-7, with TRBD1 identical over 7 junction bases. The nucleotide sequence is given as TGTGCCAGCAGCTCGAGGGGGCGACAGGTAAACTACGAGCAGTACTTC. This is translated as CASSSRGRQVNYEQYF.